Presented here are 21 T cell receptor beta chains from one specimen sequenced in a study of identical twins. TCRdb re-called the 5' RACE reads with MiXCR, one entry per CDR3 protein. The sample consists of about 190,000 distinct CDR3 sequences, 15% to 20% of them appearing once. These same records also appear under a second study, on T cells expressing NK-cell markers.

Sequenced sample: CD8+ T cells sorted from blood. The source of these receptors is a woman younger than 30 in good health.

The sample holds many counts of this clonotype. This sequence joins TRBV6-4 and TRBJ2-3; 10 bases map to TRBD1. J lost 4 bases, V lost 6 bases, and 4 bases had no gene match. This CDR3 is built from 14 residues. Germline V gene data show CDR1 as MRHNA and CDR2 as SNTAGT. The CDR3 loop is CASSATGGSDTQYF. The CDR3 DNA is TGTGCCAGCAGCGCGACAGGGGGCTCAGATACGCAGTATTTT.

In its sample, this clonotype was seen a few times. The rearrangement uses TRBV12-3 or TRBV12-4 and TRBJ1-2; tentatively, D is TRBD1 (6 bases). Trimming removed 3 bases at V and 7 bases at J, with 12 bases between. The CDR3 runs to 13 residues. Here the CDR3 reads CASSLGAPTGYTF. The CDR3 DNA reads TGTGCCAGCAGTTTGGGGGCCCCAACTGGCTACACCTTC.

The CDR3 loop is CASSVGSRGWANTEAFF. The CDR3 DNA follows: TGTGCCAGCAGCGTCGGGTCGAGGGGCTGGGCGAACACTGAAGCTTTCTTT. The chain recombines TRBV9 with TRBJ1-1, with a tentative D call TRBD1 (5 bases). The CDR3 contains 17 residues. The germline gives CDR1 SGDLS, CDR2 YYNGEE. Trimming pared 2 bases from V and 1 base from J, leaving 18 bases between.

V usage is TRBV9 and J usage is TRBJ2-3, with 8 bases matching TRBD2. The germline CDR1 and CDR2 sequences are SGDLS and YYNGEE. Trimming removed 1 base from V and 1 base from J; junction bases left unmatched: 8. This CDR3 comprises 17 residues. The CDR3 is CASSVTSGRKGTDTQYF. Here the CDR3 DNA reads TGTGCCAGCAGCGTAACTAGCGGTCGAAAGGGCACAGATACGCAGTATTTT. Complete variable domain (other parts from reference TRBV9 and TRBJ2-3): DSGVTQTPKHLITATGQRVTLRCSPRSGDLSVYWYQQSLDQGLQFLIQYYNGEERAKGNILERFSAQQFPDLHSELNLSSLELGDSALYFCASSVTSGRKGTDTQYFGPGTRLTVL.

This clonotype showed up just a few times. The chain employs TRBV11-3 and TRBJ2-3; D might be TRBD2 (6 bases). Between the trimmed V and J ends, which lost 5 bases and 2 bases, there was a span of 17 bases. The CDR3 totals 16 residues. The V gene's germline CDR1 is SGHNT and CDR2 YENEEA. CDR3 sequence (DNA): TGTGCCAGCAGCCCGGGGACTTTATTTAACACAGATACGCAGTATTTT. Translated, it gives CASSPGTLFNTDTQYF.

This clonotype is a singleton in its sample. V is TRBV10-2 and J is TRBJ2-3; tentatively, D is TRBD2 (6 bases). The ends were cut back, 6 bases at V and 0 bases at J, with 16 bases in the middle. In germline, CDR1 is WSHSY, CDR2 SAAADI. The CDR3 is 16 amino acids. The CDR3 coding sequence is TGCGCCAGCAGGGGGGGACGGGCCTTTAGCACAGATACGCAGTATTTT. Amino acid sequence: CASRGGRAFSTDTQYF.

This clonotype was found a few times. The chain recombines TRBV12-3 or TRBV12-4 with TRBJ2-7, with D possibly being TRBD1 (6 bases). This CDR3 comprises 12 residues. V lost 6 bases and J 6 bases, leaving 12 bases between the germline ends. CDR3 protein: CASSITRGEQYF. Here the CDR3 DNA reads TGTGCCAGCAGCATAACCAGGGGCGAGCAGTACTTC.

This clonotype has only a few counts. The genes are TRBV7-9 and TRBJ1-5; a possible D gene is TRBD1 (5 bases). The CDR3 totals 13 residues. V lost 6 bases, J lost 5 bases, and 11 bases lay in between. Germline CDR1 reads SEHNR; CDR2 reads FQNEAQ (reference sequence). The CDR3 sequence is CASSNGGYQPQHF. The CDR3 DNA reads as TGTGCCAGCAGTAACGGGGGTTATCAGCCCCAGCATTTT.

This clonotype was counted only a few times. The chain is built from TRBV9 and TRBJ1-1; D is unclear. V was pared by 2 bases and J by 2 bases, with 4 bases between. Germline CDR1 is SGDLS and CDR2 is YYNGEE. The CDR3 is 12 residues long. The CDR3 sequence is CASSVRNTEAFF. CDR3 in DNA: TGTGCCAGCAGCGTGCGAAACACTGAAGCTTTCTTT.

This clonotype has a handful of counts. The chain combines TRBV6-1 with TRBJ2-7; 9 bases are a match to TRBD2. CDR3 length: 16 amino acids. With 5 bases clipped from V and 6 bases from J, the junction kept 14 bases outside the gene matches. CDR1 is MNHNS and CDR2 is SASEGT in the germline V gene. The CDR3 spells CASSQISGGGPGEQYF. The CDR3 DNA reads TGTGCCAGCAGTCAAATTAGCGGGGGAGGACCGGGCGAGCAGTACTTC.

The chain couples TRBV12-3 or TRBV12-4 to TRBJ2-7; no clear D gene. Trimming removed 3 bases from V and 5 bases from J, with 11 bases in between. CDR3 length equals 13 residues. DNA for the CDR3: TGTGCCAGCAGTTTGTCATCGAGAGACGAGCAGTACTTC. Encoded protein: CASSLSSRDEQYF.

J is TRBJ2-3 and V is TRBV19; TRBD1 aligns across 7 bases. In germline, CDR1 is LNHDA, CDR2 SQIVND (reference sequence). V lost 7 bases and J lost 0; bases outside the gene matches: 4. The CDR3 is 14 residues long. CDR3 sequence (DNA): TGTGCCAGTATCGGGACAGAAAGCACAGATACGCAGTATTTT. Amino acids: CASIGTESTDTQYF. The full variable domain, in which reference TRBV19 and TRBJ2-3 provide the parts outside the CDR3, is DGGITQSPKYLFRKEGQNVTLSCEQNLNHDAMYWYRQDPGQGLRLIYYSQIVNDFQKGDIAEGYSVSREKKESFPLTVTSAQKNPTAFYLCASIGTESTDTQYFGPGTRLTVL.

The chain employs TRBV11-1 and TRBJ2-1, with 13 bases aligning to TRBD2. Germline values: CDR1 SGHAT, CDR2 FQDESV (reference sequence). The CDR3 extends over 20 amino acids. V trimming: 4 bases; J trimming: 3 bases; junction bases outside the gene matches: 15. This CDR3 is CASSSSVSRTSGSYYNEQFF. The CDR3 bases are TGTGCCAGCAGCTCCTCAGTCAGCCGGACTAGCGGGAGTTACTACAATGAGCAGTTCTTC.

V gene TRBV18 combines with J gene TRBJ2-7; no clear D gene. Trimming removed 3 bases from V and 1 base from J, with 10 bases in between. Germline lookup yields CDR1 KGHSH and CDR2 LQKENI. The CDR3 length is 14 residues. CDR3 amino acids: CASSPEARSYEQYF. CDR3 bases: TGTGCCAGCTCACCCGAGGCTAGGTCCTACGAGCAGTACTTC.

The CDR3 nucleotides are TGCAGTGCTAGAGTTAACATCTACAATGAGCAGTTCTTC. Translating it yields CSARVNIYNEQFF. The chain employs TRBV20-1 and TRBJ2-1; D ambiguous. CDR3 length: 13 residues. Germline V lookup: CDR1 DFQATT, CDR2 SNEGSKA (reference sequence). Trimming took off 1 base at V and 3 bases at J, with 7 bases between the two ends.

This clonotype was detected ten times or more. The chain carries TRBV5-1 and TRBJ2-1; no clear D gene. The CDR3 is 11 amino acids. V lost 5 bases and J 6 bases, leaving 6 bases between the germline ends. Germline CDR1 reads SGHRS; CDR2 reads YFSETQ. The CDR3 loop is CASRNSNEQFF. The CDR3 DNA reads as TGCGCCAGCAGAAACAGCAATGAGCAGTTCTTC.

There are a few counts of this clonotype. The rearrangement joins TRBV27 to TRBJ2-2; tentatively, D is TRBD2 (5 bases). Between the trimmed V and J ends, which lost 5 bases and 6 bases, there was a span of 13 bases. The CDR3 contains 14 residues. Germline V gene lookup returns CDR1 MNHEY and CDR2 SMNVEV (reference sequence). CDR3 bases: TGTGCCAGCAGTAATTCTTTACTAGCCGGGGAGCTGTTTTTT. Its translation is CASSNSLLAGELFF.

The rearrangement joins TRBV30 to TRBJ2-7; D unresolved. V was cut by 2 bases and J by 3 bases, with 14 bases left in between. This CDR3 has 14 residues. The germline V gene has CDR1 GTSNPN and CDR2 SVGIG (reference sequence). This CDR3 reads CAWSSSRGFYEQYF. CDR3 coding DNA: TGTGCCTGGAGTTCGTCGCGCGGTTTCTACGAGCAGTACTTC.

This clonotype has more than one count but fewer than ten. The rearrangement uses TRBV7-9 and TRBJ2-7; no definite D call. CDR3 length equals 12 residues. Trimming took off 1 base at V and 7 bases at J, with 8 bases between the two ends. Germline V gives CDR1 SEHNR, CDR2 FQNEAQ (reference sequence). CDR3 sequence: CASSLEGPEQYF. Written as DNA, the CDR3 is TGTGCCAGCAGCTTAGAGGGTCCAGAGCAGTACTTC.

This clonotype was seen more than once but under ten times. This chain uses TRBV6-1 with TRBJ2-1, with 7 bases identical to TRBD1. With V trimmed by 6 bases and J by 4 bases, 6 bases remained unmatched. This CDR3 is 14 amino acids long. The V gene's germline CDR1 is MNHNS and CDR2 SASEGT. The CDR3 DNA reads TGTGCCAGCAGAGCCCGGGACAGTTACAATGAGCAGTTCTTC. This encodes CASRARDSYNEQFF.

The gene calls are TRBV11-2 and TRBJ2-4; weak D call: TRBD1 (6 bases). The CDR3 is made up of 11 amino acids. Trimming shortened V by 6 bases and J by 8 bases, and 8 bases separated the two germline ends. Germline-derived CDR1 and CDR2 are SGHAT and FQNNGV. CDR3 DNA: TGTGCCAGCAGGGACAGTGACATTCAGTACTTC. This codes for CASRDSDIQYF.